A selection of T cell receptor beta chains follows, all from one sample in a study of TIL therapy for anti-PD-1-resistant metastatic lung cancer. Measured with immunoSEQ multiplex PCR; TCRdb has only the in-frame clones, and not every one. The sample yields 55,000 to 65,000 clones, roughly 80% seen once. Sequencing used blood, obtained at baseline. The receptors come from a person between 25 and 80 years old with non-small cell lung cancer. Each CDR3 is given with its conserved first and last residue. The D gene is left open where the match is weak. A clone size is listed for some rows: how often the clone was seen (once, few, many), or a class if it is expanded.

clone_size	d_call	v_call	j_call	cdr3_aa	cdr3_nt
few	-	TRBV30	TRBJ2-5	CAWSVGRSQETQYF	TGTGCCTGGAGTGTAGGACGGAGCCAAGAGACCCAGTACTTC
-	-	TRBV27	TRBJ1-4	CASSFSGATNEKLFF	TGTGCCAGCAGTTTTTCAGGGGCAACTAATGAAAAACTGTTTTTT
-	TRBD1	TRBV7-2	TRBJ2-5	CASSFDRGETQYF	TGTGCCAGCAGCTTTGACAGGGGAGAGACCCAGTACTTC
-	-	TRBV23-1	TRBJ1-5	CASSQSLSSNQPQHF	TGCGCCAGCAGTCAATCGCTCAGTAGCAATCAGCCCCAGCATTTT
-	TRBD2	TRBV7-9	TRBJ2-1	CASSSTTDTLAVRRVQFF	TGTGCCAGCAGCTCAACGACTGATACACTAGCGGTTAGGAGGGTGCAGTTCTTC
-	-	TRBV7-2	TRBJ2-5	CASSLDRKVGETQYF	TGTGCCAGCAGCTTGGACAGAAAAGTCGGGGAGACCCAGTACTTC
-	TRBD1	TRBV19	TRBJ2-7	CASNPGQGASYEQYF	TGTGCCAGTAATCCGGGACAGGGGGCATCCTACGAGCAGTACTTC
once	-	TRBV25-1	TRBJ2-5	CASSEQDSVKRTQYF	TGTGCCAGCAGTGAACAAGACAGTGTAAAGAGAACCCAGTACTTC
-	-	TRBV14	TRBJ2-6	CASSRSGANVLTF	TGTGCCAGCAGCCGATCTGGGGCCAACGTCCTGACTTTC
medium-sized	-	TRBV28	TRBJ1-2	CASSRQGYGYTF	TGTGCCAGCAGTCGGCAGGGTTATGGCTACACCTTC
-	TRBD1	TRBV18	TRBJ1-2	CASSRQGNYGYTF	TGTGCCAGCTCACGACAGGGGAACTATGGCTACACCTTC
-	-	TRBV4-2	TRBJ1-6	CASSQVDDSPLHF	TGTGCCAGCAGCCAAGTCGATGACTCACCCCTCCACTTT
-	TRBD1	TRBV5-1	TRBJ1-2	CASSLEFGGQGAYGYTF	TGCGCCAGCAGCTTGGAGTTCGGCGGACAGGGCGCCTATGGCTACACCTTC
-	-	TRBV7-9	TRBJ1-1	CASSWLEFTWNTEAFF	TGTGCCAGCAGCTGGTTGGAGTTTACGTGGAACACTGAAGCTTTCTTT
few	TRBD2	TRBV7-9	TRBJ2-7	CASSLYPSGTSSYEQYF	TGTGCCAGCAGCTTATACCCTAGCGGGACCTCATCCTACGAGCAGTACTTC
-	-	TRBV20-1	TRBJ2-7	CSAPASYEQYF	TGCAGTGCTCCGGCATCCTACGAGCAGTACTTC
-	-	TRBV4-3	TRBJ1-3	CASSQSSFSGNTIYF	TGCGCCAGCAGCCAATCTTCCTTCTCTGGAAACACCATATATTTT
-	-	TRBV20-1	TRBJ2-7	CSAAIREQYF	TGCAGTGCCGCCATAAGGGAGCAGTACTTC
-	-	TRBV6-5	TRBJ2-1	CASGSESYNEQFF	TGTGCCAGCGGTAGCGAGTCTTACAATGAGCAGTTCTTC
-	-	TRBV7-6	TRBJ2-1	CASSSTIGPPTEGEQFF	TGTGCCAGCAGCTCGACGATTGGACCCCCTACGGAAGGGGAGCAGTTCTTC
-	TRBD2	TRBV5-4	TRBJ2-1	CASSLGLSGGNNEQFF	TGTGCCAGCAGCTTGGGGCTCTCGGGGGGGAACAATGAGCAGTTCTTC
-	-	TRBV5-1	TRBJ2-1	CASSSQMDSYNEQFF	TGCGCCAGCAGCTCACAGATGGACTCCTACAATGAGCAGTTCTTC
-	TRBD1	TRBV4-1	TRBJ1-1	CASSQDQGAGSEAFF	TGCGCCAGCAGCCAAGACCAGGGGGCTGGGTCTGAAGCTTTCTTT
-	-	TRBV28	TRBJ1-2	CASSFGDHGGPHYGYTF	TGTGCCAGCAGTTTCGGAGATCATGGGGGGCCTCACTATGGCTACACCTTC
-	-	TRBV19	TRBJ1-4	CASSIPGVNEKLFF	TGTGCCAGTAGTATCCCTGGAGTAAATGAAAAACTGTTTTTT
-	TRBD1	TRBV6-6	TRBJ2-7	CASSYMGQGIYEQYF	TGTGCCAGCAGTTACATGGGACAGGGCATCTACGAGCAGTACTTC
once	-	TRBV18	TRBJ2-7	CASSSQGWDYEQYF	TGTGCCAGCTCATCCCAGGGGTGGGACTACGAGCAGTACTTC
-	-	TRBV5-4	TRBJ1-1	CASSQDGTGGSEAFF	TGCGCCAGCAGCCAAGATGGCACGGGAGGTAGTGAAGCTTTCTTT
-	TRBD1	TRBV7-2	TRBJ2-7	CASSQDRGLWQYF	TGTGCCAGCAGCCAGGACAGGGGGCTATGGCAGTACTTC
few	-	TRBV7-2	TRBJ2-6	CASSFFGGRLSGANVLTF	TGTGCCAGCAGCTTTTTTGGGGGGCGCTTATCTGGGGCCAACGTCCTGACTTTC
few	TRBD1	TRBV18	TRBJ1-1	CASSPGTAMNTEAFF	TGTGCCAGCTCACCCGGGACAGCCATGAACACTGAAGCTTTCTTT
-	-	TRBV10-3	TRBJ2-5	CAISDLLGGSGETQYF	TGTGCCATCAGTGACTTATTAGGGGGTTCGGGGGAGACCCAGTACTTC
-	-	TRBV7-9	TRBJ1-1	CASSSRANTEAFF	TGTGCCAGCAGCTCTCGGGCTAACACTGAAGCTTTCTTT
-	-	TRBV30	TRBJ1-1	CAWSRTEAFF	TGTGCCTGGAGTCGGACTGAAGCTTTCTTT
-	-	TRBV11-2	TRBJ2-7	CASSRNLRLVRYEQYF	TGTGCCAGCAGCCGAAATCTTCGACTAGTGCGCTACGAGCAGTACTTC
-	-	TRBV6-5	TRBJ1-1	CASRRTVNTEAFF	TGTGCCAGCAGAAGGACTGTGAACACTGAAGCTTTCTTT
-	TRBD1	TRBV7-2	TRBJ1-6	CASSSNPTGNNSPLHF	TGTGCCAGCAGCTCCAACCCGACAGGGAATAATTCACCCCTCCACTTT
-	TRBD2	TRBV9	TRBJ2-3	CASRPHGGSDTQYF	TGTGCCAGCAGACCTCACGGGGGGTCAGATACGCAGTATTTT
-	-	TRBV30	TRBJ1-6	CAWSVRAGVRNSPLHF	TGTGCCTGGAGTGTACGAGCGGGAGTGCGGAATTCACCCCTCCACTTT
-	-	TRBV7-2	TRBJ2-5	CASSLVGVGLGTQYF	TGTGCCAGCAGCTTAGTTGGGGTCGGCTTAGGGACCCAGTACTTC
-	TRBD1	TRBV30	TRBJ1-2	CAWSAPGQATNYGYTF	TGTGCCTGGAGTGCCCCGGGACAGGCGACCAACTATGGCTACACCTTC
-	-	TRBV9	TRBJ2-3	CASSDGGLSTDTQYF	TGTGCCAGCAGCGACGGAGGCCTTAGCACAGATACGCAGTATTTT
-	-	TRBV2	TRBJ2-2	CASSAGNTGELFF	TGTGCCAGCAGTGCGGGGAACACCGGGGAGCTGTTTTTT
-	-	TRBV6-5	TRBJ2-7	CASSFSLSGSSYEQYF	TGTGCCAGCAGTTTCTCCCTGTCGGGGAGCTCCTACGAGCAGTACTTC
-	TRBD1	TRBV10-2	TRBJ2-7	CASSLTGVMNEQYF	TGCGCCAGCAGTTTGACAGGGGTTATGAACGAGCAGTACTTC
-	-	TRBV7-2	TRBJ1-1	CASSGVGGNTEAFF	TGTGCCAGCAGCGGGGTAGGGGGGAACACTGAAGCTTTCTTT
once	-	TRBV5-4	TRBJ1-4	CASSLGGIAEKLFF	TGTGCCAGCAGCTTAGGGGGGATCGCGGAAAAACTGTTTTTT
few	-	TRBV2	TRBJ2-7	CASSPRANYEQYF	TGTGCCAGCAGCCCCCGGGCGAACTACGAGCAGTACTTC
-	-	TRBV7-8	TRBJ2-7	CASSPRDLPYEQYF	TGTGCCAGCAGCCCCCGGGACTTGCCCTACGAGCAGTACTTC
-	TRBD1	TRBV18	TRBJ2-7	CASSVGQGLYEQYF	TGTGCCAGCTCAGTGGGACAGGGACTCTACGAGCAGTACTTC
-	-	TRBV5-4	TRBJ1-3	CASSNDVSSGNTIYF	TGTGCCAGCAGCAACGATGTTAGCTCTGGAAACACCATATATTTT